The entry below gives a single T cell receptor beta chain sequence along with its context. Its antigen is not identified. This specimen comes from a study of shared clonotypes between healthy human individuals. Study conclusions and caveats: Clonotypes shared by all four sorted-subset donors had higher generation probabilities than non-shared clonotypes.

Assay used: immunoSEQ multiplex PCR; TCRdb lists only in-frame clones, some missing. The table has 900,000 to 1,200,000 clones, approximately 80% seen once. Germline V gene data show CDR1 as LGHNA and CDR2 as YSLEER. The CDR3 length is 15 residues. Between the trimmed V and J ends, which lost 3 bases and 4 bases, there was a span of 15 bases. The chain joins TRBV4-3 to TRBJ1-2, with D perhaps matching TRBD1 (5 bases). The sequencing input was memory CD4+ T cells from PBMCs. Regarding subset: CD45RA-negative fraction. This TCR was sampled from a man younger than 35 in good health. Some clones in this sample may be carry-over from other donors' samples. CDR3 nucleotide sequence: TGCGCCAGCAGCCATTTCCGGGACGGCAGCTATGGCTACACCTTC. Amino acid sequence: CASSHFRDGSYGYTF.